The clone carrying this T cell receptor (beta chain) was counted many times. Its specificity is unknown. This entry belongs to a study of T-cell reconstitution after alpha-beta-depleted transplantation in children. General study findings and limits: Recipient T cells and thymic progenitors that survived gave rise to the high TCRbeta diversity observed at day 60 in some patients. The authors attributed T-cell counts and diversity one year after transplant mostly to newly produced T cells.

The CDR3 consists of 14 residues. V lost 6 bases to trimming and J lost 5 bases, with 16 bases between them. Preparing the TCRbeta library involved the use of unique molecular identifiers. TCRdb itself ran the PCR reads through MiXCR, one entry per CDR3 protein. Of hundreds of thousands of distinct CDR3 sequences listed, under 15% were seen once; the top ten hold around 0.8%. This specimen was PBMCs, taken before TCRalphabeta/CD19-depleted stem cell transplant. V is TRBV12-3 or TRBV12-4 and J is TRBJ1-2; D perhaps matches TRBD1 (5 bases). This TCR came from a girl aged 2 to 10 with congenital amegakaryocytic thrombocytopenia, due to receive a stem cell transplant. The CDR3: CASRIRDGDYGYTF. Here the CDR3 DNA reads TGTGCCAGCAGAATCCGGGACGGTGATTATGGCTACACCTTC.